These 28 T cell receptor beta chains share one sample of origin, sequenced in a study of OX40 agonist ivuxolimab in advanced cancers. Assay used: immunoSEQ multiplex PCR; TCRdb lists only in-frame clones, some missing. The data contain about 100,000 clones, about 86% of them seen just once; the ten biggest clones take up less than 6.5%. This material consisted of CD4+ or CD8+ T cells sorted from blood, taken in a trial of the OX40 agonist ivuxolimab. The receptors shown here come from an adult with an advanced solid tumor such as melanoma, head and neck, liver or kidney cancer.

The chain is built from TRBV5-1 and TRBJ2-1; perhaps TRBD2 as D (5 bases). The CDR3 totals 13 residues. Looked up from germline, CDR1 is SGHRS and CDR2 is YFSETQ. The V end lost 4 bases, the J end lost 8 bases, and 13 bases lay between the germline ends. The CDR3 bases are TGCGCCAGCAGCATCCGGGGAAGGCATGAGCAGTTCTTC. The encoded protein is CASSIRGRHEQFF.

In DNA form, the CDR3 reads TGTGCCACCAGCAGAGATTCAGGGGAGCCCTTGAACACTGAAGCTTTCTTT. As protein: CATSRDSGEPLNTEAFF. J is TRBJ1-1 and V is TRBV15; D is perhaps TRBD1 (6 bases). Trimming pared 0 bases from V and 0 bases from J, leaving 14 bases between. Germline values: CDR1 LNHNV, CDR2 YYDKDF (reference sequence). The CDR3 runs 17 residues. Complete variable domain (other parts from reference TRBV15 and TRBJ1-1): DAMVIQNPRYQVTQFGKPVTLSCSQTLNHNVMYWYQQKSSQAPKLLFHYYDKDFNNEADTPDNFQSRRPNTSFCFLDIRSPGLGDTAMYLCATSRDSGEPLNTEAFFGQGTRLTVV.

V is TRBV19 and J is TRBJ1-2; unclear D gene. CDR3 length equals 12 residues. With 6 bases removed from V and 8 bases from J, the gap between germline ends came to 13 bases. Looked up from germline, CDR1 is LNHDA and CDR2 is SQIVND (reference sequence). Here the CDR3 DNA reads TGTGCCAGTAGATATAGGGAGGGCGGCTACACCTTC. It yields the protein CASRYREGGYTF.

The chain has TRBV7-3 and TRBJ2-1; 10 bases agree with TRBD1. CDR3 size: 15 residues. Germline assignment: CDR1 SGHTA and CDR2 FQGTGA. J lost 4 bases, V lost 5 bases, and 5 bases had no gene match. The CDR3 nucleotides read TGTGCCAGCAGCAGGACAGGGGGACAATACAATGAGCAGTTCTTC. Encoded protein: CASSRTGGQYNEQFF.

The gene calls are TRBV5-1 and TRBJ1-1; perhaps TRBD1 as D (6 bases). V dropped 4 bases and J dropped 4 bases, with 14 bases sitting between them. CDR1 and CDR2 (germline): SGHRS, YFSETQ. The CDR3 is 14 amino acids. CDR3 sequence (DNA): TGCGCCAGCAGCCATGACAGGCAAATCACTGAAGCTTTCTTT. This codes for CASSHDRQITEAFF.

The chain employs TRBV19 and TRBJ1-1; D is possibly TRBD1 (6 bases). The V gene's germline CDR1 is LNHDA and CDR2 SQIVND (reference sequence). V was clipped by 4 bases and J by 11 bases, with 14 bases between them. CDR3 size: 12 residues. In nucleotides, the CDR3 is TGTGCCAGTAGTACCAACAGGGCCCGGGCTTTCTTT. This sequence encodes CASSTNRARAFF.

CDR3 amino acids: CASRKGQGQMNTEAFF. DNA for the CDR3: TGTGCCAGTAGGAAGGGACAGGGACAAATGAACACTGAAGCTTTCTTT. The rearrangement joins TRBV19 to TRBJ1-1, with 9 bases lining up with TRBD1. The V gene end was trimmed by 6 bases and the J gene end by 0 bases; junction bases not matched to a gene: 8. CDR1 is LNHDA, CDR2 SQIVND, per germline (reference sequence). The length of the CDR3 is 16 residues.

The CDR3 nucleotides are TGTGCCAGCAGCGGTGGGACAGCTGGGGCGGATCAGCCCCAGCATTTT. It is translated as CASSGGTAGADQPQHF. The chain combines TRBV2 with TRBJ1-5; 7 bases match TRBD1. With 6 bases clipped from V and 5 bases from J, the junction kept 13 bases outside the gene matches. The CDR3 sequence is 16 residues long. Germline V gene data show CDR1 as SNHLY and CDR2 as FYNNEI.

V usage is TRBV6-5 and J usage is TRBJ2-1; D may match TRBD1 or TRBD2 (5 bases each). V was shortened by 2 bases and J by 9 bases, with 11 bases between the two germline ends. CDR1 and CDR2 from the germline V gene are MNHEY and SVGAGI. The CDR3 covers 13 residues. This CDR3 is CASSYPWGSEQFF. Here the CDR3 DNA reads TGTGCCAGCAGTTACCCGTGGGGGAGTGAGCAGTTCTTC.

The chain is built from TRBV5-1 and TRBJ2-1, with TRBD1 matching 8 bases. This CDR3 contains 17 residues. Germline trimming cut 4 bases from V and 4 bases from J; bases unmatched to any gene: 13. Germline V gene data show CDR1 as SGHRS and CDR2 as YFSETQ. CDR3 region: CASSIPEGTGFYNEQFF. The DNA of the CDR3 is TGCGCCAGCAGCATACCGGAAGGGACAGGATTTTACAATGAGCAGTTCTTC.

The V and J genes are TRBV5-8 and TRBJ2-1; possible D gene TRBD2, 6 bases. The CDR3 is 14 residues long. The germline V gene has CDR1 SGHTS and CDR2 YDEGEE. Trimming removed 0 bases at V and 5 bases at J, with 9 bases between. Written as DNA, the CDR3 is TGTGCCAGCAGCTTGGTGCGGGATGACAATGAGCAGTTCTTC. It specifies CASSLVRDDNEQFF.

This clone was recorded only once. The rearrangement joins TRBV6-5 to TRBJ1-2; no reliable D call. The CDR3 is 15 amino acids. Germline values: CDR1 MNHEY, CDR2 SVGAGI. V shed 4 bases and J shed 3 bases, with 15 bases lying between them. The DNA of the CDR3 is TGTGCCAGCAGTTTCTCCTCGGAGGGCCACTATGGCTACACCTTC. Protein: CASSFSSEGHYGYTF.

This clone appeared once. This chain connects TRBV11-2 to TRBJ1-1, with D uncertain. With 3 bases removed from V and 0 bases from J, the gap between germline ends came to 11 bases. From germline, CDR1 is SGHAT and CDR2 FQNNGV. There are 15 residues in the CDR3. CDR3 nucleotides: TGTGCCAGCAGCTTGTCATATAGCATGAACACTGAAGCTTTCTTT. It is translated as CASSLSYSMNTEAFF.

The table lists this clone with a count of one. This chain links TRBV19 with TRBJ1-2, with no clear D. V was clipped by 6 bases and J by 5 bases, with 13 bases between them. This CDR3 contains 13 residues. CDR1 and CDR2 (germline): LNHDA, SQIVND (reference sequence). The CDR3 DNA is TGTGCCAGTAGGAGTACGGAAAGATATGGCTACACCTTC. It codes for CASRSTERYGYTF. Based on the CDR3 plus reference TRBV19 and TRBJ1-2, the full variable domain is DGGITQSPKYLFRKEGQNVTLSCEQNLNHDAMYWYRQDPGQGLRLIYYSQIVNDFQKGDIAEGYSVSREKKESFPLTVTSAQKNPTAFYLCASRSTERYGYTFGSGTRLTVV.

The chain uses TRBV5-6 and TRBJ1-2; 8 nucleotides match TRBD1. The CDR3 covers 14 residues. Per the germline V gene, CDR1 is SGHDT and CDR2 is YYEEEE. J lost 6 bases, V lost 4 bases, and 8 bases had no gene match. The CDR3 DNA follows: TGTGCCAGCAGCGCGACAGGGGATTGGAATGGCTACACCTTC. It encodes CASSATGDWNGYTF.

This clone showed up just a few times. The chain combines TRBV2 with TRBJ2-2; 8 bases are a match to TRBD2. The CDR3 consists of 16 residues. Germline CDR1 reads SNHLY; CDR2 reads FYNNEI. J was trimmed by 4 bases and V by 4 bases; bases with no gene match: 8. The CDR3, as DNA: TGTGCCAGCAGTGTGTTGATAGCGGGGTCCACCGGGGAGCTGTTTTTT. Its protein product is CASSVLIAGSTGELFF.

CDR3 protein: CASSLIAGRGTEAFF. Written as DNA, the CDR3 is TGCGCCAGCAGCTTGATTGCAGGGCGGGGCACTGAAGCTTTCTTT. The chain is built from TRBV5-1 and TRBJ1-1; weak D call: TRBD1 (5 bases). With 1 base removed from V and 4 bases from J, the gap between germline ends came to 14 bases. This CDR3 contains 15 residues. Germline V gives CDR1 SGHRS, CDR2 YFSETQ.

This chain links TRBV7-3 with TRBJ2-2; D tentatively reads TRBD1 or TRBD2 (5 bases each). The CDR3 is 15 amino acids. V lost 1 base, J lost 4 bases, and 10 bases lay in between. Germline assignment: CDR1 SGHTA and CDR2 FQGTGA. The CDR3 nucleotides read TGTGCCAGCAGCTTAAGGGGGTCGGGCACCGGGGAGCTGTTTTTT. Encoded protein: CASSLRGSGTGELFF.

This CDR3 is CASSTQMAARDRSSAFF. The CDR3 DNA is TGTGCCAGTAGTACCCAGATGGCGGCTCGGGATAGGTCGAGTGCTTTCTTT. V and J are TRBV19 and TRBJ1-1; D uncertain. There are 17 residues in the CDR3. V was pared by 4 bases and J by 11 bases, with 29 bases between. Germline V gene sequence: CDR1 LNHDA, CDR2 SQIVND (reference sequence).

The chain is built from TRBV7-6 and TRBJ2-7; unclear D gene. V was shortened by 1 base and J by 5 bases, with 6 bases between the two germline ends. The CDR3 is 12 amino acids. Germline V gives CDR1 SGHVS, CDR2 FNYEAQ. DNA of the CDR3: TGTGCCAGCAGCTTAGGAGGTGACGAGCAGTACTTC. Translation gives CASSLGGDEQYF.

This clone was observed once. This sequence joins TRBV19 and TRBJ2-5, with 9 bases matching TRBD2. The CDR3 length is 15 residues. Losses at the gene ends were 4 bases for V and 5 bases for J; bases not matched to a gene: 8. From germline, CDR1 is LNHDA and CDR2 SQIVND (reference sequence). The CDR3 protein is CASSTLGLAWETQYF. Here the CDR3 DNA reads TGTGCCAGTAGTACCCTGGGACTAGCCTGGGAGACCCAGTACTTC.

V usage is TRBV7-3 and J usage is TRBJ2-3; TRBD2 matches 10 bases. The CDR3 loop spans 19 amino acids. Germline V lookup: CDR1 SGHTA, CDR2 FQGTGA. The ends lost 1 base at V and 5 bases at J; junction bases unmatched: 15. The CDR3 nucleotides read TGTGCCAGCAGCTTAAATAGCGGGGGGCCCCGGGGGTATCAAGATACGCAGTATTTT. Translation: CASSLNSGGPRGYQDTQYF.

The sample holds a few counts of this clone. The gene calls are TRBV4-2 and TRBJ2-1, with TRBD2 as a possible D gene (7 bases). From germline, CDR1 is LGHNA and CDR2 YNFKEQ. Between the trimmed V and J ends, which lost 6 bases and 0 bases, there was a span of 24 bases. The CDR3 has 19 residues. The CDR3 spells CASSLLPGASGSSYNEQFF. In nucleotides, the CDR3 is TGTGCCAGCAGTCTACTTCCAGGGGCTAGCGGAAGCTCCTACAATGAGCAGTTCTTC.

This chain links TRBV4-1 with TRBJ2-6; 12 positions match TRBD2. V dropped 4 bases and J dropped 0; count of bases not matched to a gene: 1. Germline V gives CDR1 MGHRA, CDR2 YSYEKL. This CDR3 spans 17 amino acids. This chain's CDR3 is CASSRTSGASGANVLTF. The CDR3 DNA reads as TGCGCCAGCAGCCGGACTAGCGGGGCCTCTGGGGCCAACGTCCTGACTTTC.

The sample holds one count of this clone. V is TRBV27 and J is TRBJ2-6; no clear D. The germline V and J ends were trimmed by 3 bases and 0 bases, with 12 bases remaining between them. CDR3 length: 17 residues. Germline V gene lookup returns CDR1 MNHEY and CDR2 SMNVEV (reference sequence). CDR3 amino acids: CASSFRTPGSGANVLTF. DNA of the CDR3: TGTGCCAGCAGTTTCAGGACGCCCGGCTCTGGGGCCAACGTCCTGACTTTC.

This rearrangement joins TRBV27 to TRBJ2-1; D may be TRBD2 (7 bases). V lost 4 bases and J 4 bases, leaving 14 bases between the germline ends. Germline assignment: CDR1 MNHEY and CDR2 SMNVEV (reference sequence). The CDR3 runs 15 residues. The CDR3: CASSYRGGLYNEQFF. The CDR3 DNA follows: TGTGCCAGCAGTTATCGCGGGGGCCTATACAATGAGCAGTTCTTC.

This clone was picked up one time. The rearrangement uses TRBV2 and TRBJ1-2, with a weak D call TRBD1 (6 bases). The CDR3 runs 14 residues. Trimming stripped 7 bases from V and 5 bases from J, with 17 bases between. Looked up from germline, CDR1 is SNHLY and CDR2 is FYNNEI. The CDR3: CASNQGDTQYGYTF. The CDR3 coding sequence is TGTGCCAGCAACCAAGGGGACACGCAGTATGGCTACACCTTC.

The chain links TRBV19 to TRBJ1-1, with no clear D. Trimming stripped 7 bases from V and 7 bases from J, with 16 bases between. Germline assignment: CDR1 LNHDA and CDR2 SQIVND (reference sequence). The CDR3 is 13 residues long. CDR3 bases: TGTGCCAGTAAGTCCCAAACAGCATTTGAAGCTTTCTTT. Translated, it gives CASKSQTAFEAFF.